This paragraph reports one T cell receptor beta chain. Its antigen remains unidentified. This record belongs to a study of T-cell memory formation after mild COVID-19. The study, taken as a whole, reports: From day 15 to 85, contracting clones were balanced between CD4 and CD8, whereas later expanders leaned toward CD4+.

TCRdb re-derived calls from the 5' RACE reads in MiXCR, one entry per CDR3 protein. The table includes 450,000 to 650,000 distinct CDR3 sequences, about a fifth detected once. CDR1 SGHAT and CDR2 FQNNGV come from the germline V gene. This CDR3 has 14 amino acids. With 5 bases removed from V and 0 bases from J, the gap between germline ends came to 10 bases. The rearrangement joins TRBV11-2 to TRBJ1-1; unclear D gene. The TCR comes from an adult woman who had mild COVID-19 (a few samples of this study predate the infection). Cell type and time point are not known. Material for sequencing was PBMCs or a T cell subset sorted from them (not recorded which). In DNA form, the CDR3 reads TGTGCCAGCAGCGCCCTGGGCCTGAACACTGAAGCTTTCTTT. It encodes CASSALGLNTEAFF.